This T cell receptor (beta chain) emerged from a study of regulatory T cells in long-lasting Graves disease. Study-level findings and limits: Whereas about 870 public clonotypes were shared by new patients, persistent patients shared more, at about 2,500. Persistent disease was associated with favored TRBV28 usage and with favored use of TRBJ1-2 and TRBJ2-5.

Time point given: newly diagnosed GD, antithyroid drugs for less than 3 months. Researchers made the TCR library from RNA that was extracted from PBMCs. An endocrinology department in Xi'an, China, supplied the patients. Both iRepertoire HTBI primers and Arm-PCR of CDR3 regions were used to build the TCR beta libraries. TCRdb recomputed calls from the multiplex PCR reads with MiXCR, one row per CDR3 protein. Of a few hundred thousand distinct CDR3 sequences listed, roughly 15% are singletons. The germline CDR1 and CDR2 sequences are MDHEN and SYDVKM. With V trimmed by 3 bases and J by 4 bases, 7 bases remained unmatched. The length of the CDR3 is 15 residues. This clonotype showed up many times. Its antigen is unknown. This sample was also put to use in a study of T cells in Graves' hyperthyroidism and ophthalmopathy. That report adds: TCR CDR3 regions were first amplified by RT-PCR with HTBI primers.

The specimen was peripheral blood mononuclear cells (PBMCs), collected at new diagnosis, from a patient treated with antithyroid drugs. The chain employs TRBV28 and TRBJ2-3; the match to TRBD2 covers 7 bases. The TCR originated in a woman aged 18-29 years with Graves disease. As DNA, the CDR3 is TGTGCCAGCAGTTTCGTAACGGGGGGTCCAGATACGCAGTATTTT. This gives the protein CASSFVTGGPDTQYF.